The present T cell receptor (beta chain) was sequenced within a study of CD8+ T cells in alopecia areata. Findings and caveats of the study: Many expanded lesional clones persisted during tofacitinib (in both scalp and blood).

The treatment: oral pan-JAK inhibitor, 5-10 mg twice daily. Investigators isolated RNA and reverse transcribed it into cDNA to act as the sequencing template. Method: immunoSEQ multiplex PCR; TCRdb's copy keeps in-frame clones and lacks some. The data show roughly 200,000 clones, around two fifths seen once. This clone has only a few counts. The antigen remains undetermined. With V trimmed by 5 bases and J by 7 bases, 4 bases remained unmatched. Germline assignment: CDR1 SGHTA and CDR2 FQGNSA. This CDR3 region has 14 residues. The source material was CD4+ T cells sorted from blood, sampled between weeks 36 and 40, from a patient treated with tofacitinib. The gene calls are TRBV7-2 and TRBJ2-3, with 12 bases matching TRBD2. The origin of this receptor is a human donor with alopecia areata. CDR3 sequence: CASSVGTSGYTQYF. The CDR3 DNA follows: TGTGCCAGCAGCGTCGGGACTAGCGGGTATACGCAGTATTTT.